This TCR beta chain was profiled in a study of T cells after yellow fever vaccination. Germline assignment: CDR1 SQVTM and CDR2 ANQGSEA. The ends were cut back, 7 bases at V and 2 bases at J, with 4 bases in the middle. This CDR3 spans 10 amino acids. Study-level findings and limits: Abundant clonotypes (contaminants from the bulk population) could be present in FACS-sorted repertoires.

TCRdb reanalysed the 5' RACE reads using MiXCR and keeps one entry per CDR3 protein. The sample carries about 230,000 distinct CDR3 sequences, less than 7.5% recorded once. This clonotype was detected a few times. The antigen is not known. The sequencing used CD4+ T cells sorted from PBMCs, collected on the day of the yellow fever booster vaccination. The rearrangement links TRBV29-1 to TRBJ2-3; D gene ambiguous. The clonotype comes from a man in his thirties or forties who received the YFV17D yellow fever vaccine. The DNA of the CDR3 is TGCAGCGGTTACACAGATACGCAGTATTTT. Amino acids: CSGYTDTQYF.